These 13 T cell receptor beta chains share one sample of origin, sequenced in a study of identical twins (dated by TCRdb to about 2016). The method was 5' RACE. Sequencing was performed on an Illumina HiSeq 2000. The public reads were run again by TCRdb, first through fastp at Q25 and then through MiXCR, and only productive beta chains were kept. Records with the same CDR3 protein are collapsed into one entry carrying the most frequent genes and DNA. The table for this sample lists roughly 720,000 distinct CDR3 sequences; roughly 18% of them were counted only once. Jointly, the top ten make up roughly 13% of the sample. The data also belong to a second study, concerning T cells expressing NK-cell markers.

The sample taken for sequencing was PBMCs. Receptor source: a woman younger than 30 in good health.

The genes are TRBV20-1 and TRBJ2-7, with TRBD1 as a possible D gene (6 bases). This CDR3 comprises 13 residues. Germline CDR1 and CDR2: DFQATT and SNEGSKA (reference sequence). V dropped 7 bases and J dropped 0 bases, with 13 bases sitting between them. This chain's CDR3 is CSGRDTSSYEQYF. The CDR3 DNA reads TGCAGTGGCCGGGACACGAGCTCCTACGAGCAGTACTTC.

This clonotype came up many times. The rearrangement links TRBV27 to TRBJ1-2; TRBD1 agrees at 7 bases. Germline V gene sequence: CDR1 MNHEY, CDR2 SMNVEV (reference sequence). CDR3 length: 17 amino acids. V dropped 4 bases and J dropped 4; count of bases not matched to a gene: 15. CDR3 nucleotide sequence: TGTGCCAGCAGTTCAAACCCCCTCTCTGACAGGGCCTATGGCTACACCTTC. Amino acids: CASSSNPLSDRAYGYTF.

This clonotype was seen more than once but under ten times. The chain employs TRBV9 and TRBJ2-1; D not resolved. The V and J ends lost 0 bases and 4 bases respectively, with 8 bases between them. The CDR3 covers 14 residues. Germline V lookup: CDR1 SGDLS, CDR2 YYNGEE. The CDR3 region has the DNA TGTGCCAGCAGCGTAGCGGCTCAGTACAATGAGCAGTTCTTC. Encoded protein: CASSVAAQYNEQFF.

The chain employs TRBV7-2 and TRBJ2-7, with D maybe TRBD2 (6 bases). V dropped 5 bases and J dropped 0 bases, with 14 bases sitting between them. Germline CDR1 is SGHTA and CDR2 is FQGNSA. The CDR3 consists of 15 residues. The CDR3 region is CASSTGLLSSYEQYF. The CDR3 DNA follows: TGTGCCAGCAGCACCGGACTACTGAGCTCCTACGAGCAGTACTTC. Supplemented by reference TRBV7-2 and TRBJ2-7, the full variable domain reads GAGVSQSPSNKVTEKGKDVELRCDPISGHTALYWYRQSLGQGLEFLIYFQGNSAPDKSGLPSDRFSAERTGGSVSTLTIQRTQQEDSAVYLCASSTGLLSSYEQYFGPGTRLTVT.

This chain connects TRBV10-3 to TRBJ2-7; TRBD1 or TRBD2 may be the D gene (5 bases each). CDR3 length: 12 amino acids. Germline assignment: CDR1 ENHRY and CDR2 SYGVKD. The V end was cut by 4 bases, the J end by 5 bases, with 9 bases between. CDR3 region: CAISVGEHEQYF. DNA for the CDR3: TGTGCCATCAGTGTGGGGGAACACGAGCAGTACTTC.

This clonotype has only a few counts. This chain connects TRBV25-1 to TRBJ1-2; 10 nucleotides align to TRBD1. The J segment lost 6 bases and the V segment lost 1 base, leaving 5 bases of the junction unmatched. CDR1 is MGHDK and CDR2 is SYGVNS in the germline V gene. There are 15 residues in the CDR3. CDR3 DNA sequence: TGTGCCAGCAGTGAATTCGGACAGGGGGAGAATGGCTACACCTTC. It is translated as CASSEFGQGENGYTF.

A few counts support this clonotype. The chain uses TRBV6-5 and TRBJ1-6, with D perhaps TRBD1 (6 bases). The CDR3 totals 15 residues. The germline V and J ends were trimmed by 4 bases and 10 bases, with 17 bases remaining between them. Germline values: CDR1 MNHEY, CDR2 SVGAGI. The CDR3 nucleotides are TGTGCCAGCAGTTTCGCTCTCACAGGGAGGTCACCCCTCCACTTT. Residues: CASSFALTGRSPLHF.

This clonotype was seen a few times. The rearrangement uses TRBV7-9 and TRBJ2-1; 7 bases match TRBD2. Looked up from germline, CDR1 is SEHNR and CDR2 is FQNEAQ (reference sequence). There are 14 residues in the CDR3. Trimming cost V 1 base and J 6 bases; bases outside gene matches: 3. The CDR3 nucleotides read TGTGCCAGCAGCTTAGGGGGAGGGACCAATGAGCAGTTCTTC. Its translation: CASSLGGGTNEQFF.

This CDR3 reads CASSSRGDEQYF. CDR3 bases: TGTGCCAGCAGCTCCCGGGGGGACGAGCAGTACTTC. V and J are TRBV13 and TRBJ2-7; 7 bases are a match to TRBD2. This CDR3 is built from 12 residues. Trimming at V came to 4 bases and at J to 5 bases, leaving 2 bases not matched to a gene. CDR1 and CDR2 from the germline V gene are PRHDT and FYEKMQ (reference sequence).

This clonotype was seen only a few times. The gene calls are TRBV12-3 or TRBV12-4 and TRBJ2-3, with D maybe TRBD1 (6 bases). Trimming removed 7 bases at V and 2 bases at J, with 16 bases between. CDR3 length: 15 amino acids. In DNA form, the CDR3 reads TGTGCCAGCACCTTGGACAGTGAGATCACAGATACGCAGTATTTT. It is translated as CASTLDSEITDTQYF.

At least ten counts were recorded for this clonotype. This rearrangement joins TRBV11-2 to TRBJ2-1; 8 bases are a match to TRBD1. Losses at the gene ends were 1 base for V and 0 bases for J; bases not matched to a gene: 2. The V gene's germline CDR1 is SGHAT and CDR2 FQNNGV. The length of the CDR3 is 16 residues. CDR3 loop: CASSLAGQGSYNEQFF. In DNA, the CDR3 is TGTGCCAGCAGCTTAGCCGGACAGGGCTCCTACAATGAGCAGTTCTTC.

This clonotype was seen a few times. The chain recombines TRBV12-3 or TRBV12-4 with TRBJ1-5; D is ambiguous. Deletions cut 4 bases from V and 2 bases from J, with 6 bases between. This CDR3 has 13 amino acids. The CDR3 sequence: CASSSFGNQPQHF. The CDR3 DNA reads TGTGCCAGCAGTTCCTTTGGCAATCAGCCCCAGCATTTT.

In this sample, this clonotype turned up a few times. The genes are TRBV29-1 and TRBJ2-3; no clear D. Germline CDR1 and CDR2: SQVTM and ANQGSEA. CDR3 length: 17 residues. The V and J ends lost 5 bases and 0 bases respectively, with 21 bases between them. CDR3 amino acids: CSVLGGRLTTSTDTQYF. CDR3 DNA: TGCAGCGTTCTCGGCGGACGGCTTACGACTAGCACAGATACGCAGTATTTT.